This T cell receptor beta chain was identified in a study of T cells after yellow fever vaccination. TCRdb reanalysed the 5' RACE reads using MiXCR and keeps one entry per CDR3 protein. Altogether about 350,000 distinct CDR3 sequences are present, around an eighth being singletons, with the ten largest covering more than 3%. This clonotype has just a few counts. This CDR3 comprises 14 residues. The V and J ends lost 7 bases and 7 bases respectively, with 18 bases between them. Germline V gene sequence: CDR1 SGHRS, CDR2 YFSETQ. The sequence was obtained from a man aged 18 to 30 who received the YFV17D yellow fever vaccine. The chain employs TRBV5-1 and TRBJ2-1; TRBD2 might be the D (5 bases). This specimen was CD4+ T cells sorted from PBMCs, taken 15 days after the yellow fever booster vaccination. CDR3 sequence: CASSPGVQVNEQFF. The CDR3 nucleotides are TGCGCCAGCTCTCCCGGGGTGCAGGTAAATGAGCAGTTCTTC.